This T cell receptor (beta chain) was retrieved from a study of OX40 agonist ivuxolimab in advanced cancers. Per the germline V gene, CDR1 is PRHDT and CDR2 is FYEKMQ (reference sequence). The ends were cut back, 7 bases at V and 0 bases at J, with 8 bases in the middle. There are 13 residues in the CDR3. Profiled with immunoSEQ multiplex PCR; TCRdb holds only in-frame clones, not every one. Altogether about 100,000 clones are present, around 95% being singletons, with the ten largest covering 2%. This sequence joins TRBV13 and TRBJ2-3, with a possible D match to TRBD2 (5 bases). This material consisted of CD4+ or CD8+ T cells sorted from blood, taken in a trial of the OX40 agonist ivuxolimab. The TCR originated in an adult with an advanced solid tumor such as melanoma, head and neck, liver or kidney cancer. As DNA, the CDR3 is TGTGCCAGCAAGACGGGGAGCACAGATACGCAGTATTTT. Amino acid sequence: CASKTGSTDTQYF.